Sequencing of this T cell receptor beta chain was carried out in a study of beta chain features in type 1 diabetes. For the study at large: All samples combined gave roughly 100,000,000 sorted cells for examination. General study results and limits: People with Type 1 diabetes carried modestly yet significantly shorter TCRB CDR3s in all four CD4+ subsets. Patients with type 1 diabetes carried fewer insertions and had more deletions at their VDJ junctions.

Reverse transcribing all isolated RNA meant expressed TCRB transcripts were sequenced. The table came from immunoSEQ multiplex PCR; TCRdb's copy has only in-frame clones and leaves some out. The sample includes approximately 250,000 clones, around 14% seen only once; the top ten take 0.025% to 0.03%. There are a few counts of this clone. Its antigen remains unknown. V was clipped by 7 bases and J by 8 bases, with 21 bases between them. The V gene's germline CDR1 is SQVTM and CDR2 ANQGSEA. The CDR3 sequence is 14 residues long. This clonotype was sampled from a woman in her thirties or forties in good health. The specimen sequenced was naive CD4+ T cells from blood. The rearrangement joins TRBV29-1 to TRBJ1-5; a weak D match, TRBD1 (6 bases). The CDR3 sequence is CSARDAGASKPQHF. In nucleotides, the CDR3 is TGCAGCGCCCGAGATGCAGGGGCCTCGAAGCCCCAGCATTTT.